The next 21 T cell receptor beta chains were all read from a single sample in a study of cytomegalovirus exposure and HLA in healthy donors. The PCR used 60 Vbeta and 13 Jbeta primers. Using immunoSEQ multiplex PCR, the repertoire was profiled, and TCRdb retains in-frame clones only, with some absent. Here the sample spans about 140,000 clones, roughly three fifths being singletons. Sequencing was performed on PBMCs. The receptors shown here come from a male donor in good health and CMV-seronegative.

This clone has just one count. CDR3 in DNA: TGTGCCAGCAGCTTCGCCGGGACTAGCGGGGGGGTGACTGAGCAGTTCTTC. Encoded protein: CASSFAGTSGGVTEQFF. The gene calls are TRBV5-8 and TRBJ2-1; the match to TRBD2 covers 16 bases. Germline CDR1 and CDR2: SGHTS and YDEGEE. Trimming cost V 2 bases and J 9 bases; bases outside gene matches: 8. The CDR3 extends over 17 amino acids. The entire variable domain, with the rest obtained from reference TRBV5-8 and TRBJ2-1, is as follows: EAGVTQSPTHLIKTRGQQATLRCSPISGHTSVYWYQQALGLGLQFLLWYDEGEERNRGNFPPRFSGRQFPNYSSELNVNALELEDSALYLCASSFAGTSGGVTEQFFGPGTRLTVL.

This chain joins TRBV29-1 and TRBJ1-2; a possible D gene is TRBD1 (6 bases). V was shortened by 5 bases and J by 6 bases, with 19 bases between the two germline ends. In germline, CDR1 is SQVTM, CDR2 ANQGSEA. The CDR3 spans 14 residues. CDR3 coding DNA: TGCAGCGTTCCCTTATCCCCCACAGGGCATGGCTACACCTTC. It codes for CSVPLSPTGHGYTF.

This chain joins TRBV7-2 and TRBJ2-1, with 10 bases fitting TRBD2. Germline CDR1 and CDR2: SGHTA and FQGNSA. The CDR3 runs to 15 residues. The V segment lost 3 bases and the J segment 4 bases; nucleotides outside the gene matches: 3. CDR3: CASSFSGGIYNEQFF. For the CDR3, the DNA is TGTGCCAGCAGCTTTAGCGGGGGGATTTACAATGAGCAGTTCTTC.

J is TRBJ2-1 and V is TRBV15; 8 nucleotides align to TRBD1. Germline V CDR1 and CDR2: LNHNV, YYDKDF (reference sequence). The CDR3 is 16 residues long. V lost 0 bases to trimming and J lost 4 bases; unmatched junction nucleotides: 5. CDR3 nucleotide sequence: TGTGCCACCAGCAGAGATCTGGGACAGGTATACAATGAGCAGTTCTTC. This encodes CATSRDLGQVYNEQFF.

The chain employs TRBV18 and TRBJ1-1; no clear D gene. Germline assignment: CDR1 KGHSH and CDR2 LQKENI. The CDR3 contains 12 residues. V lost 4 bases, J lost 6 bases, and 9 bases lay in between. The CDR3, as DNA: TGTGCCAGCTCACTCGGGTCCGCTGAAGCTTTCTTT. This sequence encodes CASSLGSAEAFF.

The chain combines TRBV6-5 with TRBJ2-1; the match to TRBD1 covers 9 bases. The CDR3 is 14 residues long. Germline-derived CDR1 and CDR2 are MNHEY and SVGAGI. J gave up 4 bases and V 5 bases, and 3 bases lay outside the gene matches. CDR3 amino acids: CASSRQGGYNEQFF. DNA of the CDR3: TGTGCCAGCAGTCGACAGGGGGGGTACAATGAGCAGTTCTTC.

This clone was counted only a few times. The chain uses TRBV7-9 and TRBJ1-2; D unclear. The CDR3 runs to 13 residues. Germline V gene data show CDR1 as SEHNR and CDR2 as FQNEAQ (reference sequence). V lost 2 bases, J lost 8 bases, and 12 bases lay in between. CDR3 coding DNA: TGTGCCAGCAGCTTAAGTCCGGAGCACGGCTACACCTTC. It yields the protein CASSLSPEHGYTF.

V usage is TRBV7-6 and J usage is TRBJ2-4, with D possibly matching TRBD1 (6 bases). The CDR3 runs to 15 residues. Trimming cost V 0 bases and J 8 bases, with 14 bases left between them. Germline V gene sequence: CDR1 SGHVS, CDR2 FNYEAQ. The chain's CDR3 is CASSLAAGPGDIQYF. CDR3 DNA sequence: TGTGCCAGCAGCTTAGCGGCAGGGCCAGGGGACATTCAGTACTTC.

The chain carries TRBV5-6 and TRBJ2-3; tentative D call: TRBD2 (5 bases). V shed 5 bases and J shed 0 bases, with 13 bases lying between them. The CDR3 runs 15 residues. Germline CDR1 is SGHDT and CDR2 is YYEEEE. The CDR3 DNA sequence: TGTGCCAGCAGAGCGGATCCTTATAGCACAGATACGCAGTATTTT. Translating it yields CASRADPYSTDTQYF. Looking up the rest from reference TRBV5-6 and TRBJ2-3 gives the full variable domain: DAGVTQSPTHLIKTRGQQVTLRCSPKSGHDTVSWYQQALGQGPQFIFQYYEEEERQRGNFPDRFSGHQFPNYSSELNVNALLLGDSALYLCASRADPYSTDTQYFGPGTRLTVL.

J is TRBJ1-1 and V is TRBV10-3; D is perhaps TRBD1 (6 bases). Trimming stripped 5 bases from V and 1 base from J, with 8 bases between. Germline V gene data show CDR1 as ENHRY and CDR2 as SYGVKD. This CDR3 is 13 amino acids long. The CDR3 here is CAISQQGNTEAFF. The CDR3 nucleotides are TGTGCCATCAGTCAACAGGGGAACACTGAAGCTTTCTTT.

This clone was seen a few times. V gene TRBV5-1 combines with J gene TRBJ1-6, with a tentative D call TRBD1 (5 bases). The CDR3 covers 11 residues. Germline CDR1 SGHRS, CDR2 YFSETQ. The V end was cut by 3 bases, the J end by 14 bases, with 9 bases between. In DNA, the CDR3 is TGCGCCAGCAGCTACGGGGGATCCCTCCACTTT. It is translated as CASSYGGSLHF.

As DNA, the CDR3 is TGTGCCAGCAGCCAAGAGGATCGGGACAGGGGATTTTATAATTCACCCCTCCACTTT. It yields the protein CASSQEDRDRGFYNSPLHF. This rearrangement joins TRBV14 to TRBJ1-6; 10 bases match TRBD1. Germline lookup yields CDR1 SGHDN and CDR2 FVKESK. V was pared by 0 bases and J by 4 bases, with 9 bases of the junction left unmatched. This CDR3 is 19 amino acids long.

This clone was seen a handful of times. The V call is TRBV2, the J call TRBJ1-5, with 7 bases identical to TRBD1. CDR3 length: 15 residues. The germline V gene has CDR1 SNHLY and CDR2 FYNNEI. V gave up 5 bases and J gave up 2 bases; unmatched junction bases: 6. The CDR3 protein is CASSRTGRGNQPQHF. The CDR3 region has the DNA TGTGCCAGCAGTAGGACAGGTCGCGGCAATCAGCCCCAGCATTTT.

The J gene is TRBJ2-5, the V gene TRBV28, with D perhaps matching TRBD1 (5 bases). The J call may be wrong; the DNA end is better matched by TRBJ2-7. Germline V gene data show CDR1 as MDHEN and CDR2 as SYDVKM. CDR3 length equals 13 residues. The CDR3 region has the DNA TGTGCCAGCAGTTTGGACACACCCTACGAGCAGTACTTC. This codes for CASSLDTPYEQYF.

This sequence joins TRBV28 and TRBJ1-4, with 8 nucleotides matching TRBD1. The CDR3 has 15 residues. The junction had 10 bases not matched to a gene; V was cut back by 5 bases and J by 8 bases. From germline, CDR1 is MDHEN and CDR2 SYDVKM. This chain's CDR3 is CASSGAGQGGEKLFF. In DNA form, the CDR3 reads TGTGCCAGCAGTGGGGCAGGACAGGGAGGCGAAAAACTGTTTTTT.

V and J are TRBV6-6 and TRBJ2-3; tentatively, D is TRBD2 (7 bases). V was pared by 6 bases and J by 4 bases, with 11 bases between. The CDR3 is 13 amino acids. In germline, CDR1 is MNHNY, CDR2 SVGAGI (reference sequence). For the CDR3, the DNA is TGTGCCAGCAGCCGGGGGGCGTCAGATACGCAGTATTTT. It codes for CASSRGASDTQYF.

Worth noting for this clone: This same CDR3 is encoded by further DNA sequences in the sample. J is TRBJ2-2 and V is TRBV10-3, with 7 bases that match TRBD1. Germline loops: CDR1 ENHRY, CDR2 SYGVKD. Losses at the gene ends were 5 bases for V and 1 base for J; bases not matched to a gene: 4. The CDR3 consists of 15 residues. In DNA, the CDR3 is TGTGCCATCAGTACCGGGACAGAGAACACCGGGGAGCTGTTTTTT. The encoded protein is CAISTGTENTGELFF.

The chain carries TRBV9 and TRBJ2-2; D call uncertain. Trimming cost V 0 bases and J 2 bases, with 11 bases left between them. This CDR3 is built from 16 residues. The germline V gene has CDR1 SGDLS and CDR2 YYNGEE. The CDR3 DNA reads TGTGCCAGCAGCGTAGCGGGTTTTGGAAACACCGGGGAGCTGTTTTTT. This codes for CASSVAGFGNTGELFF.

This clone was picked up a small number of times. V gene TRBV18 combines with J gene TRBJ1-1, with TRBD1 as a possible D gene (5 bases). The V and J ends lost 2 bases and 4 bases respectively, with 11 bases between them. The CDR3 has 14 amino acids. Germline V gene sequence: CDR1 KGHSH, CDR2 LQKENI. The CDR3 is CASSPSREGTEAFF. As DNA, the CDR3 is TGTGCCAGCTCACCATCCAGGGAGGGCACTGAAGCTTTCTTT.

This chain joins TRBV19 and TRBJ2-1; 9 bases line up with TRBD1. Germline CDR1 and CDR2: LNHDA and SQIVND (reference sequence). Losses at the gene ends were 6 bases for V and 7 bases for J; bases not matched to a gene: 16. The CDR3 extends over 17 amino acids. CDR3 coding DNA: TGTGCCAGTAGGAGTGAGTCCCGGGACAGGGTCTCGAATGAGCAGTTCTTC. It is translated as CASRSESRDRVSNEQFF.

The gene calls are TRBV30 and TRBJ2-1; the D gene is possibly TRBD1 (6 bases). Trimming shortened V by 8 bases and J by 0 bases, and 17 bases separated the two germline ends. The CDR3 spans 15 residues. Germline V gene lookup returns CDR1 GTSNPN and CDR2 SVGIG (reference sequence). The CDR3 spells CARGGRGASYNEQFF. The DNA for the CDR3 is TGTGCCCGTGGGGGCCGGGGCGCCTCCTACAATGAGCAGTTCTTC.